A selection of T cell receptor beta chains follows, all from one sample in a study of PD-1 blockade in mismatch repair-deficient tumors. TCRdb keeps only in-frame clones here, not all; method: immunoSEQ multiplex PCR. The table shows about 130,000 clones, with roughly 90% occurring only once. The sample was peripheral blood, taken 72 weeks after starting pembrolizumab. These receptors were obtained from an adult with mismatch repair-deficient cancer. Both conserved end residues are part of each CDR3. Fields, in order: D gene, J gene, V gene, clone size, CDR3 protein, CDR3 DNA. D genes are given only for firm matches. Size is omitted from some rows. Given values are once, few, many or a class for expanded clones.

.	TRBJ1-1	TRBV5-4	.	CASSSSAGGTEAFF	TGTGCCAGCAGCTCCAGTGCGGGCGGGACTGAAGCTTTCTTT
.	TRBJ2-3	TRBV7-9	.	CAALGPAMKSTDTQYF	TGTGCCGCACTCGGGCCAGCTATGAAGAGCACAGATACGCAGTATTTT
.	TRBJ2-2	TRBV5-1	few	CASSFVQGELFF	TGCGCCAGCAGCTTTGTTCAGGGGGAGCTGTTTTTT
TRBD1	TRBJ1-2	TRBV2	.	CASSERLLWTGAPTNYGYTF	TGTGCCAGCAGTGAAAGGCTCCTCTGGACAGGCGCCCCTACTAACTATGGCTACACCTTC
TRBD1	TRBJ1-5	TRBV7-9	.	CASSQTGQRQPQHF	TGTGCCAGCAGCCAGACAGGGCAGCGTCAGCCCCAGCATTTT
.	TRBJ2-1	TRBV14	.	CASSLVMGLSYNEQFF	TGTGCCAGCAGCCTCGTAATGGGGTTGTCCTACAATGAGCAGTTCTTC
.	TRBJ1-5	TRBV4-3	.	CASSQDRVNQPQHF	TGCGCCAGCAGCCAAGACAGGGTAAATCAGCCCCAGCATTTT
.	TRBJ2-2	TRBV5-6	.	CASSQNTGELFF	TGTGCCAGCAGCCAAAATACCGGGGAGCTGTTTTTT
TRBD2	TRBJ2-3	TRBV6-4	few	CASSAGSGSTDTQYF	TGTGCCAGCAGTGCGGGTAGCGGGAGCACAGATACGCAGTATTTT
TRBD1	TRBJ2-7	TRBV27	.	CASSLGQGAWEQYF	TGTGCCAGCAGTTTAGGACAGGGGGCTTGGGAGCAGTACTTC
.	TRBJ2-3	TRBV25-1	.	CASSDPGGTDTQYF	TGTGCCAGCAGTGACCCGGGAGGCACAGATACGCAGTATTTT
.	TRBJ2-1	TRBV19	once	CASSIRRNGEQFF	TGTGCCAGTAGTATAAGACGGAATGGAGAGCAGTTCTTC
.	TRBJ2-2	TRBV5-4	.	CASSLSGELFF	TGTGCCAGCAGCTTATCCGGGGAGCTGTTTTTT
.	TRBJ2-2	TRBV7-9	.	CASSLSVGVGELFF	TGTGCCAGCAGCTTATCTGTGGGGGTCGGGGAGCTGTTTTTT
.	TRBJ2-7	TRBV7-2	.	CASSLKGKQYF	TGTGCCAGCAGCTTAAAGGGAAAGCAGTACTTC
.	TRBJ1-2	TRBV21-1	.	CASSSRSGSYYGYTF	TGTGCCAGCAGCAGCCGGTCCGGGAGCTACTATGGCTACACCTTC
TRBD1	TRBJ2-7	TRBV7-8	.	CASSYRRDRGSYEQYF	TGTGCCAGCAGCTACCGCCGGGACAGGGGCTCCTACGAGCAGTACTTC
.	TRBJ1-1	TRBV9	.	CASSVAAGTTEAFF	TGTGCCAGCAGCGTAGCTGCAGGGACCACTGAAGCTTTCTTT
.	TRBJ2-7	TRBV5-1	.	CASSSGFGAYEQYF	TGCGCCAGCAGCTCCGGGTTCGGGGCCTACGAGCAGTACTTC
.	TRBJ2-5	TRBV29-1	.	CSVLSAGTQETQYF	TGCAGCGTTTTATCGGCAGGAACCCAAGAGACCCAGTACTTC
.	TRBJ2-7	TRBV19	.	CASSIGRGSYEQYF	TGTGCCAGTAGTATAGGGAGAGGGTCCTACGAGCAGTACTTC
TRBD1	TRBJ1-2	TRBV7-2	.	CASSLVGTGQGYTF	TGTGCCAGCAGCTTAGTAGGGACAGGGCAAGGCTACACCTTC
.	TRBJ2-1	TRBV29-1	.	CSVQTEGPLGDNEQFF	TGCAGCGTCCAGACAGAGGGGCCCCTAGGGGACAATGAGCAGTTCTTC
.	TRBJ2-2	TRBV28	medium-sized	CASTELSDRSTGELFF	TGTGCCAGCACCGAACTCTCGGACAGATCGACCGGGGAGCTGTTTTTT